Sequencing of this T cell receptor beta chain was carried out in a study of blood T cells in healthy people across ages. Study-level background: Per every two T cells, about one barcoded beta molecule was captured by template switching. Whole-study findings and limits: It was the long-lived donors that had more naive CD4+ cells and higher diversity than aged donors.

A second PCR of roughly 7 to 11 cycles used a sample-barcoded 5' primer and a J-beta primer mix. TCRdb fed the 5' RACE reads into MiXCR, producing one record per CDR3 protein. The profile shows hundreds of thousands of distinct CDR3 sequences, about 52% of them singletons. Trimming removed 5 bases at V and 3 bases at J, with 8 bases between. Germline V gene data show CDR1 as GTSNPN and CDR2 as SVGIG (reference sequence). The CDR3 totals 12 residues. Caucasian individuals from Russia who were healthy and aged about 6 to 95 acted as donors. Isolation yielded PBMCs, at least 7 million per sample, in every case. With regard to this clonotype: Its specificity is unknown.

Material: blood. This TCR was recovered from a woman aged 55-69 years in good health. The chain couples TRBV30 to TRBJ2-1, with TRBD1 as a possible D gene (6 bases). DNA of the CDR3: TGTGCCTGGGGACAGTTCTACAATGAGCAGTTCTTC. Encoded protein: CAWGQFYNEQFF.